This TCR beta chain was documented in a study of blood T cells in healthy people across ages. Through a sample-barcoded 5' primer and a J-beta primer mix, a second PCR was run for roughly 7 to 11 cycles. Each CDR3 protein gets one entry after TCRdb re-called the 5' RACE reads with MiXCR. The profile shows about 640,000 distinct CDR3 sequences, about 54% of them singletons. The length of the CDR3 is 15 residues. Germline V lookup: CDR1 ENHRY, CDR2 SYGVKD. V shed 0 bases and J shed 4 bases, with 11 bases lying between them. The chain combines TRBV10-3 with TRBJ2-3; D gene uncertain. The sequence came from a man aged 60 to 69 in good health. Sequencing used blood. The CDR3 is CAISESGSYADTQYF. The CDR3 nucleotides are TGTGCCATCAGTGAGTCTGGTTCCTACGCAGATACGCAGTATTTT.